Listed below are T cell receptor beta chains from one sample, sequenced in a study of response to subunit inactivated influenza vaccine. TCRdb re-derived calls from the RT-PCR reads in MiXCR, one entry per CDR3 protein. In the table there are roughly 790,000 distinct CDR3 sequences, approximately 22% of which are singletons. The source material was PBMCs from blood, sampled 5 to 6 days after vaccination. These receptors were obtained from a man over 45 who received an inactivated influenza vaccine. Each CDR3 is given with its conserved first and last residue. Fields, in order: J gene, D gene, clone size, V gene, CDR3 protein, CDR3 DNA. A D gene is named only where the DNA matches it firmly. Not every row has a clone size; where given, it reads once, few, many or a size class.

j_gene: TRBJ2-5
d_gene: .
abundance: .
v_gene: TRBV7-6
CDR3aa: CASSLGGAALGTQYF
CDR3nt: TGTGCCAGCAGCTTAGGGGGGGCAGCCCTGGGGACCCAGTACTTC

j_gene: TRBJ2-3
d_gene: .
abundance: .
v_gene: TRBV9
CDR3aa: CASSQGGFGADTQYF
CDR3nt: TGTGCCAGCTCCCAGGGGGGGTTTGGCGCAGATACGCAGTATTTT

j_gene: TRBJ2-7
d_gene: .
abundance: .
v_gene: TRBV12-3/TRBV12-4
CDR3aa: CASSLRPDLPYEQYF
CDR3nt: TGTGCCAGCAGTTTACGCCCTGACCTGCCCTACGAGCAGTACTTC

j_gene: TRBJ2-1
d_gene: .
abundance: .
v_gene: TRBV7-8
CDR3aa: CASSFLEGTRTYNEQFF
CDR3nt: TGTGCCAGCAGCTTCTTAGAGGGGACCCGCACATACAATGAGCAGTTCTTC

j_gene: TRBJ2-2
d_gene: .
abundance: few
v_gene: TRBV7-6
CDR3aa: CASSLSEIVTGELFF
CDR3nt: TGTGCCAGCAGCTTAAGCGAAATTGTCACCGGGGAGCTGTTTTTT

j_gene: TRBJ2-6
d_gene: .
abundance: few
v_gene: TRBV20-1
CDR3aa: CSASAGGPGANVLTF
CDR3nt: TGCAGTGCTAGCGCCGGGGGGCCTGGGGCCAACGTCCTGACTTTC

j_gene: TRBJ2-7
d_gene: .
abundance: many
v_gene: TRBV24-1
CDR3aa: CATSDSRSAEQYF
CDR3nt: TGTGCCACCAGTGATTCCAGAAGCGCCGAGCAGTACTTC

j_gene: TRBJ2-2
d_gene: TRBD1
abundance: .
v_gene: TRBV12-3/TRBV12-4
CDR3aa: CASSPPGQGMGELFF
CDR3nt: TGTGCCAGCAGCCCCCCGGGACAGGGGATGGGGGAGCTGTTTTTT

j_gene: TRBJ2-5
d_gene: .
abundance: .
v_gene: TRBV29-1
CDR3aa: CSVSGLRETQYF
CDR3nt: TGCAGCGTATCGGGACTGCGGGAGACCCAGTACTTC

j_gene: TRBJ2-1
d_gene: .
abundance: .
v_gene: TRBV20-1
CDR3aa: CSARDGGTVYNEQFF
CDR3nt: TGCAGTGCTAGAGATGGGGGGACAGTTTACAATGAGCAGTTCTTC

j_gene: TRBJ2-5
d_gene: TRBD2
abundance: .
v_gene: TRBV10-3
CDR3aa: CAISKQPGLAVKETQYF
CDR3nt: TGTGCCATCAGTAAACAACCGGGACTAGCGGTCAAAGAGACCCAGTACTTC